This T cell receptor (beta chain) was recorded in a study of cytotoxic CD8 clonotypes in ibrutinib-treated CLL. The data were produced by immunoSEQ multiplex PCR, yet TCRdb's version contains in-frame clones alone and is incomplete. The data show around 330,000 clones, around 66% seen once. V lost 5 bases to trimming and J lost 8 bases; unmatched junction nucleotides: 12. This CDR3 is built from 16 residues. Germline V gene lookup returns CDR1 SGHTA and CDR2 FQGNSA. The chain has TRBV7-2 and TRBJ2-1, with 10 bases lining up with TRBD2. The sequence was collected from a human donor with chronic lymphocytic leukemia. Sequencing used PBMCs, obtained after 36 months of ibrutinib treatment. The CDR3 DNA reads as TGTGCCAGCAGCGCCCTTTGGCTAGCGGGAGCTGATGAGCAGTTCTTC. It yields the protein CASSALWLAGADEQFF.